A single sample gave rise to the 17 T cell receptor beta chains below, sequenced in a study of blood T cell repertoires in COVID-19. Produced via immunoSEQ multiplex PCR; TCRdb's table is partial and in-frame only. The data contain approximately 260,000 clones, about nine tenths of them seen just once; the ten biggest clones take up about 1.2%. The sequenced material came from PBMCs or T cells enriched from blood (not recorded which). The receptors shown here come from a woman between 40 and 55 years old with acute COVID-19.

The CDR3 DNA is TGTGCCAGCAGTGTGAGCGGCTACAATGAGCAGTTCTTC. Residues: CASSVSGYNEQFF. The J gene is TRBJ2-1, the V gene TRBV2, with D maybe TRBD2 (5 bases). The V gene's germline CDR1 is SNHLY and CDR2 FYNNEI. The CDR3 is 13 amino acids. Trimming stripped 4 bases from V and 3 bases from J, with 7 bases between. Full variable domain (outside the CDR3, taken from reference TRBV2 and TRBJ2-1): EPEVTQTPSHQVTQMGQEVILRCVPISNHLYFYWYRQILGQKVEFLVSFYNNEISEKSEIFDDQFSVERPDGSNFTLKIRSTKLEDSAMYFCASSVSGYNEQFFGPGTRLTVL.

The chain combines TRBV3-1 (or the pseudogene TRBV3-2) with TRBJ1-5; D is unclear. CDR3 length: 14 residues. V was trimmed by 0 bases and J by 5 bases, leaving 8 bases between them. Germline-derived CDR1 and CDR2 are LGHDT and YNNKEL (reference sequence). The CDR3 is CASSQEGSYQPQHF. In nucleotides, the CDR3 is TGTGCCAGCAGCCAAGAGGGGAGTTATCAGCCCCAGCATTTT.

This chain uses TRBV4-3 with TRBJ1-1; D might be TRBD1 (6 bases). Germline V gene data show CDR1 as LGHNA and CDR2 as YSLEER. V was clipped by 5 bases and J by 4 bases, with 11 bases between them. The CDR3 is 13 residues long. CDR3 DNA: TGCGCCAGCAGCTACAGGGTTACCACTGAAGCTTTCTTT. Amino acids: CASSYRVTTEAFF.

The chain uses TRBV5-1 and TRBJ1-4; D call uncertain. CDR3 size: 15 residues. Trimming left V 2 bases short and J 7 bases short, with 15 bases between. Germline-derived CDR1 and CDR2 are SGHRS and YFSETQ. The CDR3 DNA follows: TGCGCCAGCAGCTTTTTGGGGAGCCTTGGTGAAAAACTGTTTTTT. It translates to CASSFLGSLGEKLFF.

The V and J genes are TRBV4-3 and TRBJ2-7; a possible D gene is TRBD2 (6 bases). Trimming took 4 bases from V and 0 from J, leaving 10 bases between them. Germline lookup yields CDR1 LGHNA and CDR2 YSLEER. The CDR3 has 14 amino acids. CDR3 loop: CASSPGLGSYEQYV. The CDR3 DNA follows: TGCGCCAGCAGCCCGGGACTTGGCTCCTACGAGCAGTACGTC.

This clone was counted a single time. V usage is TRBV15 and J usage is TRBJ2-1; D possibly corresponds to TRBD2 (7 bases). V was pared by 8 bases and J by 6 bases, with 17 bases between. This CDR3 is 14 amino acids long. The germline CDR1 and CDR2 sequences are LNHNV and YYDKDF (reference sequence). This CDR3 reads CATDSGEGVNEQFF. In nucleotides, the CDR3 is TGTGCCACCGATTCAGGGGAGGGAGTCAATGAGCAGTTCTTC.

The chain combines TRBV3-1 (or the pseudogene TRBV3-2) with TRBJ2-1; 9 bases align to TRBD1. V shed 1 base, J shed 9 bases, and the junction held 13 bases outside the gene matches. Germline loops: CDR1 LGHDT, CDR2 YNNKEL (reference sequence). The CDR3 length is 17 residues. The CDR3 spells CASSQGNRGRWEGEQFF. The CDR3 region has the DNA TGTGCCAGCAGCCAAGGGAACAGGGGGCGCTGGGAGGGTGAGCAGTTCTTC.

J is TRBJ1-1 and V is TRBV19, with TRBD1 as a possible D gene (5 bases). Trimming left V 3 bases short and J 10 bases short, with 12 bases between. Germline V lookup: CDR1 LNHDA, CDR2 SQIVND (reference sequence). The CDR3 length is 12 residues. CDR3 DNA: TGTGCCAGTAGTATCAGTGACAGACTAGCTTTCTTT. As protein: CASSISDRLAFF.

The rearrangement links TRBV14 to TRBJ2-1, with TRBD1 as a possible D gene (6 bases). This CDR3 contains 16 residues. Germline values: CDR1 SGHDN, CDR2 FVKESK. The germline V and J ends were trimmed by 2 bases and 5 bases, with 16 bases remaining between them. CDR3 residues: CASSQIKRTDDNEQFF. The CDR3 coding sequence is TGTGCCAGCAGCCAAATAAAAAGGACAGACGACAATGAGCAGTTCTTC.

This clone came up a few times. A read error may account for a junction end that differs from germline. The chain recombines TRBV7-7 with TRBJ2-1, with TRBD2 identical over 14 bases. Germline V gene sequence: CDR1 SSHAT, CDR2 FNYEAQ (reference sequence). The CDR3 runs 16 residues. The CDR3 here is CASSSGTSGGYNEQFF. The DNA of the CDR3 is TGTGCTAGCAGTTCCGGGACTAGCGGGGGATACAATGAGCAGTTCTTC.

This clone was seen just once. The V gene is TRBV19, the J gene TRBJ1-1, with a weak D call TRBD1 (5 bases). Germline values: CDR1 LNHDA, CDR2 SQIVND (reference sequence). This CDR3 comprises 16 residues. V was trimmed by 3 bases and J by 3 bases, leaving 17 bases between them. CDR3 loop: CASSMGQRGTYTEAFF. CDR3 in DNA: TGTGCCAGTAGTATGGGCCAAAGGGGAACATACACTGAAGCTTTCTTT.

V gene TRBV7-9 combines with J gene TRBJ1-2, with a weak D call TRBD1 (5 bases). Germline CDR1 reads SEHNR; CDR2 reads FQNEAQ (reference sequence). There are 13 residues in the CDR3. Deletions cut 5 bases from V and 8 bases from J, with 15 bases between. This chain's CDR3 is CASSRPGFSGYTF. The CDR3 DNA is TGTGCCAGCAGCCGGCCAGGGTTTTCCGGCTACACCTTC.

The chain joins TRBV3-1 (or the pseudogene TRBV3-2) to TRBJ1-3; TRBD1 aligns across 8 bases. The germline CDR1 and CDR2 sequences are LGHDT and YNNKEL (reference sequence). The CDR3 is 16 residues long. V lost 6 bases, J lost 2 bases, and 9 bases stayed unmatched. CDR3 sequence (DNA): TGTGCCAGCAGTCGACAGGGGATTTTGGCTGGAAACACCATATATTTT. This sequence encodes CASSRQGILAGNTIYF.

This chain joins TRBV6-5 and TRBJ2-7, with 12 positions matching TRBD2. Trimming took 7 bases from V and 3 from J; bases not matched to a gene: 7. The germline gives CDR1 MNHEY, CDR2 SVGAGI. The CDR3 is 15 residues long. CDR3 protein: CASIILAGGGYEQYF. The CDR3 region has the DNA TGTGCCAGCATTATACTAGCGGGAGGAGGCTACGAGCAGTACTTC.

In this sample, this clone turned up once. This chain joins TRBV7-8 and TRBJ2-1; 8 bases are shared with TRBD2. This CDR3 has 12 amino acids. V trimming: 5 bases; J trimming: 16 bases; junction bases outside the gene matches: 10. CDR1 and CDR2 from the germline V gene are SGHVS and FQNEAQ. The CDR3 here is CASSRQGLVLFF. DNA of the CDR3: TGTGCCAGCAGCCGCCAGGGACTAGTCCTTTTCTTC.

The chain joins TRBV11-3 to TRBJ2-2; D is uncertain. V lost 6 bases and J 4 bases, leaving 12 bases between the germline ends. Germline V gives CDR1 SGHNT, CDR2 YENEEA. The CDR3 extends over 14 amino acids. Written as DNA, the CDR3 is TGTGCCAGCAGATCTCGTATGTTCACCGGGGAGCTGTTTTTT. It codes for CASRSRMFTGELFF.

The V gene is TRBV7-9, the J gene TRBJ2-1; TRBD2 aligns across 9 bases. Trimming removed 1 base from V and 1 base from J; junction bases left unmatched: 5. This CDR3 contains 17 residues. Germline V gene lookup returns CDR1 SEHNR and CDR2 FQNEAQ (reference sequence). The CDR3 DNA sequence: TGTGCCAGCAGCTTAGTGCCTAGCGGGAAATCCTACAATGAGCAGTTCTTC. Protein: CASSLVPSGKSYNEQFF.